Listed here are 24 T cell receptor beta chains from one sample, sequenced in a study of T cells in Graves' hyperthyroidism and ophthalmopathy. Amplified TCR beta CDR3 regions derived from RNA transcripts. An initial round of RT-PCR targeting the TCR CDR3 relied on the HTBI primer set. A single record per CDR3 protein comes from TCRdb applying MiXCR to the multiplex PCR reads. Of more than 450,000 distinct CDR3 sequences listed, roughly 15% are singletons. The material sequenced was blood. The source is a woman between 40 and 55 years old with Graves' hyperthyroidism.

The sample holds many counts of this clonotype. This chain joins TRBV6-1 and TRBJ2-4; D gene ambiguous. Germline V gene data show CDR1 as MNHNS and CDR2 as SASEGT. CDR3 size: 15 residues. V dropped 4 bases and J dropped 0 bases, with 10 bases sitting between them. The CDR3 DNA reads TGTGCCAGCAGTGTGACAACCGGAGCCAAAAACATTCAGTACTTC. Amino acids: CASSVTTGAKNIQYF.

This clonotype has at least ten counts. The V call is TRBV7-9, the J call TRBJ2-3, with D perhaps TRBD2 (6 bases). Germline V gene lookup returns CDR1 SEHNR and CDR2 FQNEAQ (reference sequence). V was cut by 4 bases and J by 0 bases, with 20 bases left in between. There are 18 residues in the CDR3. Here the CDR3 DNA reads TGTGCCAGCAGCTCCTACGGACTATACTTTTCTAGCACAGATACGCAGTATTTT. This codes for CASSSYGLYFSSTDTQYF.

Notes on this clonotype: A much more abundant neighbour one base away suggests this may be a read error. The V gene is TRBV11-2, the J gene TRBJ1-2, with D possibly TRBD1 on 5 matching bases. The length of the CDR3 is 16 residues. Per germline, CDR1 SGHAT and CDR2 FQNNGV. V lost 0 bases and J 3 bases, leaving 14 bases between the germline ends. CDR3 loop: CASSLEGDGVDYGYTF. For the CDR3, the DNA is TGTGCCAGCAGCTTAGAAGGGGACGGGGTGGACTATGGCTACACCTTC.

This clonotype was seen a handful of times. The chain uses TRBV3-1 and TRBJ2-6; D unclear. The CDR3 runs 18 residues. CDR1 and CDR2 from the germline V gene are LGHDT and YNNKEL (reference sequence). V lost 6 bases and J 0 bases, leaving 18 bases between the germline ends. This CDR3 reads CASRNRAFPHSGANVLTF. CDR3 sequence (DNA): TGTGCCAGCAGAAACCGGGCCTTTCCCCACTCTGGGGCCAACGTCCTGACTTTC.

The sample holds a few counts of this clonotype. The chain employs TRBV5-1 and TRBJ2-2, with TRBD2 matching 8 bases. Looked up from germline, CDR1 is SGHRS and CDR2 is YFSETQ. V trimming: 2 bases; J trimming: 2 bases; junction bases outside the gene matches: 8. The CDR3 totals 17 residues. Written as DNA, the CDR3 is TGCGCCAGCAGCTTAAGGACTAGCCAATCTAACACCGGGGAGCTGTTTTTT. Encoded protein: CASSLRTSQSNTGELFF.

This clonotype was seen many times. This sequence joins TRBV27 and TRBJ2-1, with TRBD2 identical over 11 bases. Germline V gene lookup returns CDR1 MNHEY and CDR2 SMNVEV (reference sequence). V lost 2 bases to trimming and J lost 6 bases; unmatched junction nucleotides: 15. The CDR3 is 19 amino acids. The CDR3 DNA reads TGTGCCAGCAGTTTAAACCCAGGAGATAGACTAGCGGGGTCCAATGAGCAGTTCTTC. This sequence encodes CASSLNPGDRLAGSNEQFF.

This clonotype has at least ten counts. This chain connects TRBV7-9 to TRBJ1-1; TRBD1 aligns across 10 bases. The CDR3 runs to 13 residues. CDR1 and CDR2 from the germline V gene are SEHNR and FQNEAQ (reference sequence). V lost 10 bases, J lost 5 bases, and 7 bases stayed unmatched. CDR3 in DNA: TGTGCCACTAAGACAGGGGGCAAGACTGAAGCTTTCTTT. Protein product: CATKTGGKTEAFF.

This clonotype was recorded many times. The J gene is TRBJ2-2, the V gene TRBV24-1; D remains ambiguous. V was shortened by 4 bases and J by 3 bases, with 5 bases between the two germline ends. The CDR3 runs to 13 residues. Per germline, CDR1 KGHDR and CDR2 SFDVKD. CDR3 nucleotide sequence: TGTGCCACCAGTGACCCCGACACCGGGGAGCTGTTTTTT. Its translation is CATSDPDTGELFF.

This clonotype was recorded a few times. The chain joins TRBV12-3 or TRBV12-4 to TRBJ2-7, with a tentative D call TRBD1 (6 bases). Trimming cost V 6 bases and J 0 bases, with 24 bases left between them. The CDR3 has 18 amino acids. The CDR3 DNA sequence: TGTGCCAGCAGCACGGGACAAGGGGTCCCCCTTAGCTCCTACGAGCAGTACTTC. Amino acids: CASSTGQGVPLSSYEQYF.

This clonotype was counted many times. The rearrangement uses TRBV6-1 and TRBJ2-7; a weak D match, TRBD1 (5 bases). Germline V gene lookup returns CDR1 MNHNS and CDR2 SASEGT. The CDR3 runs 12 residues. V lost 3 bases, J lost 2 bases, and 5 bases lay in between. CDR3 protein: CASSETAYEQYF. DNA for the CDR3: TGTGCCAGCAGTGAGACAGCCTACGAGCAGTACTTC.

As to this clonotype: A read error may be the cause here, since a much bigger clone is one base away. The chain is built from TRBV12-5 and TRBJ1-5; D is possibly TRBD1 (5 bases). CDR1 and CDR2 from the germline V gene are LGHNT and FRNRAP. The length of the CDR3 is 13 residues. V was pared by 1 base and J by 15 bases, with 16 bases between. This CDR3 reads CASGLGGKPYLHF. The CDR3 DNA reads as TGTGCTAGTGGTTTGGGGGGCAAGCCGTATCTGCATTTT. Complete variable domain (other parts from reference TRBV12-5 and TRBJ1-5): DARVTQTPRHKVTEMGQEVTMRCQPILGHNTVFWYRQTMMQGLELLAYFRNRAPLDDSGMPKDRFSAEMPDATLATLKIQPSEPRDSAVYFCASGLGGKPYLHFGDGTRLSIL.

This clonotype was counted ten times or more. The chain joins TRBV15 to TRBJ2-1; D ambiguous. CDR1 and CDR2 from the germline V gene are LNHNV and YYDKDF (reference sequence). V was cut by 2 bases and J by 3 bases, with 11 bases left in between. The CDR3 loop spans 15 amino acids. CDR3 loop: CATSRSPDGYNEQFF. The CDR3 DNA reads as TGTGCCACCAGCAGATCCCCCGACGGCTACAATGAGCAGTTCTTC.

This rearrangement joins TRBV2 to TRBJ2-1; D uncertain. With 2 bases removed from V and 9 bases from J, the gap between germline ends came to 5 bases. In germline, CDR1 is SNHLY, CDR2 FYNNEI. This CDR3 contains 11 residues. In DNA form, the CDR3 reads TGTGCCAGCAGTGAAATAGGTGAGCAGTTCTTC. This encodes CASSEIGEQFF.

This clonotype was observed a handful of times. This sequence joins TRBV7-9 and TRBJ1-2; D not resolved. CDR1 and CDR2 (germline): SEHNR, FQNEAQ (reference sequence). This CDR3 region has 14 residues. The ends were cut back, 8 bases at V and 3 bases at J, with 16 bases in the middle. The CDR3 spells CASGPGEVDYGYTF. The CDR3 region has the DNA TGTGCCAGCGGACCAGGAGAGGTGGACTATGGCTACACCTTC.

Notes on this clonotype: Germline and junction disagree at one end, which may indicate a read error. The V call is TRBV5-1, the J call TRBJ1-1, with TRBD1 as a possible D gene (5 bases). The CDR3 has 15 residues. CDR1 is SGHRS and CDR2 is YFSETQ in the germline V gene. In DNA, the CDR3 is TGCGCCAGCAGCTTGGGGGACCGCGGAAACACTGGAGCTTTCTTT. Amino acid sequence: CASSLGDRGNTGAFF.

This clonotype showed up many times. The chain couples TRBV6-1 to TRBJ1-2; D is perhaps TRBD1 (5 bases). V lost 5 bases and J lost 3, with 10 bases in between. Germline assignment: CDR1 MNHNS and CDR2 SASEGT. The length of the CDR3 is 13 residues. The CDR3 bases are TGTGCCAGCAGTTTCCCGGGACACTATGGCTACACCTTC. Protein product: CASSFPGHYGYTF.

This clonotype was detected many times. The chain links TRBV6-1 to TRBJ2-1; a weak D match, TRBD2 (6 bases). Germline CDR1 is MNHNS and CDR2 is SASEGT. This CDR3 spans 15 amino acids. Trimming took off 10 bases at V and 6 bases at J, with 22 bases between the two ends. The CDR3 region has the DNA TGTGCCACTCAAGGGTTATCGGGGCGGGGCAATGAGCAGTTCTTC. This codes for CATQGLSGRGNEQFF.

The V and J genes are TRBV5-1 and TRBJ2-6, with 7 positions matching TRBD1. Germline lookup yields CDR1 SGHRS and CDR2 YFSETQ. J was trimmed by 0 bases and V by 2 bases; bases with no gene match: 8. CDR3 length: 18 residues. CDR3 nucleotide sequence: TGCGCCAGCAGCTTTACCGGGACAGACCTCTCTGGGGCCAACGTCCTGACTTTC. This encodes CASSFTGTDLSGANVLTF.

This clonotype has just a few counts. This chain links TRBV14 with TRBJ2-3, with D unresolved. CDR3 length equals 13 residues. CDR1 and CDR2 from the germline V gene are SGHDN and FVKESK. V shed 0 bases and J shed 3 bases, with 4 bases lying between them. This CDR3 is CASSQEVTDTQYF. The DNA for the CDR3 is TGTGCCAGCAGCCAAGAAGTTACAGATACGCAGTATTTT.

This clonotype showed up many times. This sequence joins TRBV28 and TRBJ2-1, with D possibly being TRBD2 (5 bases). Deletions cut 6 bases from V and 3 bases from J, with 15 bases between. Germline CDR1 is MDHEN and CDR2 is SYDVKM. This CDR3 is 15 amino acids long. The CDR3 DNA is TGTGCCAGCAGGACCGGGCTCGACTACTACAATGAGCAGTTCTTC. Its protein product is CASRTGLDYYNEQFF.

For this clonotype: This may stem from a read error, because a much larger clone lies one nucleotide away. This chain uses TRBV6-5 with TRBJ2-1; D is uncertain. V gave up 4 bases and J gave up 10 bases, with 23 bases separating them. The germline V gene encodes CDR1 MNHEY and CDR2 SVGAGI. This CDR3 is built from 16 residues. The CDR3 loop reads CASSSPGSDLTYEQFF. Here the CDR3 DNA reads TGTGCCAGCAGTTCCCCCGGTTCAGACCTCACCTACGAGCAGTTCTTC.

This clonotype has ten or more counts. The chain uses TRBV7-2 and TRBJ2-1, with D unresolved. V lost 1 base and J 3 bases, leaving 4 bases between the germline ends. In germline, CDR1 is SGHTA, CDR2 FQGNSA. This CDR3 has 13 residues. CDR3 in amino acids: CASSLVVYNEQFF. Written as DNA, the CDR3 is TGTGCCAGCAGCTTAGTTGTCTACAATGAGCAGTTCTTC.

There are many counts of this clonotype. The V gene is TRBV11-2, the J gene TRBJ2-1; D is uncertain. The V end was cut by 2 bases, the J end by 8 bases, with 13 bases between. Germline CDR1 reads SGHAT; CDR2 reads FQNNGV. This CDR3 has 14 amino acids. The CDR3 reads CASSLSGIMDEQFF. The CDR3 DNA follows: TGTGCCAGCAGCTTATCAGGTATAATGGATGAGCAGTTCTTC.

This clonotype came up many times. CDR3 amino acids: CASSLEQVNEQFF. The CDR3 DNA reads as TGTGCCAGCAGCTTAGAGCAGGTCAATGAGCAGTTCTTC. This rearrangement joins TRBV7-9 to TRBJ2-1, with D unclear. The CDR3 contains 13 residues. V dropped 1 base and J dropped 6 bases, with 7 bases sitting between them. Germline-derived CDR1 and CDR2 are SEHNR and FQNEAQ (reference sequence).